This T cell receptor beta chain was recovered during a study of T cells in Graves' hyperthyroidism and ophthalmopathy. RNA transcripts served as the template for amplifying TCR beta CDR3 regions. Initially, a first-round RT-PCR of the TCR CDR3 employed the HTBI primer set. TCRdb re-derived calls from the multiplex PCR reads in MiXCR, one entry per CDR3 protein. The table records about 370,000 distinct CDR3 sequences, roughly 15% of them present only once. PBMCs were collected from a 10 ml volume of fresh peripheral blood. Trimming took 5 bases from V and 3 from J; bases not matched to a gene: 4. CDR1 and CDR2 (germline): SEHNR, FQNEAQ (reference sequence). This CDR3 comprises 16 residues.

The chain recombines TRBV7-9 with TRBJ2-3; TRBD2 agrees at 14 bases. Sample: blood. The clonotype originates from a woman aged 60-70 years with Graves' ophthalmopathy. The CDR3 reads CASSERTSGRTDTQYF. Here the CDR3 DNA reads TGTGCCAGCAGCGAGCGGACTAGCGGGAGGACAGATACGCAGTATTTT.